This TCR beta chain was sequenced for a study of early T cells in non-severe SARS-CoV-2 infection. Background on the study: Bulk RNA from unsorted whole blood was sequenced; chains were unpaired. Study-wide results and caveats: Matches to VDJdb favored anti-spike CD8 responses and missed private and CD4 specificities.

This clonotype was found a few times. The antigen remains unidentified. V shed 4 bases and J shed 0 bases, with 9 bases lying between them. The V gene's germline CDR1 is SNHLY and CDR2 FYNNEI. The CDR3 has 14 amino acids. Individual cDNA molecules were tagged with unique molecular identifiers, the study reported. TCRdb reprocessed the 5' RACE reads with MiXCR, giving one entry per CDR3 protein. The sample shows around 88,000 distinct CDR3 sequences, 13% to 15% of them seen only once. The specimen sequenced was whole blood. The V and J genes are TRBV2 and TRBJ1-1; D is possibly TRBD1 (5 bases). This clonotype was sampled from an adult who was a healthcare worker with PCR-confirmed SARS-CoV-2 infection or an uninfected control (not recorded which). The CDR3 DNA is TGTGCCAGCAGTGGCGGGGCAATGAACACTGAAGCTTTCTTT. Protein product: CASSGGAMNTEAFF.